The 28 T cell receptor beta chains presented below share a single source sample, sequenced in a study of CD8 T cells in Susac syndrome. An amount of RNA that ranged from 0.5 to 1 ug was reverse transcribed with random hexamers. MiXCR was run by TCRdb on the immunoSEQ multiplex PCR reads, yielding one entry per CDR3 protein. The sample consists of about 150,000 distinct CDR3 sequences, about 95% of them appearing once. The sequencing input was CD4+ T cells from PBMCs. These TCRs come from a human donor with Susac syndrome.

This clonotype was recorded only once. The J gene is TRBJ2-1, the V gene TRBV27; 10 bases align to TRBD1. With V trimmed by 10 bases and J by 3 bases, 6 bases remained unmatched. The CDR3 contains 14 residues. Germline V CDR1 and CDR2: MNHEY, SMNVEV (reference sequence). The CDR3 DNA follows: TGTGCCACCAGGGGGACAGGGGACTACAATGAGCAGTTCTTC. Translating it yields CATRGTGDYNEQFF.

The gene calls are TRBV13 and TRBJ2-3, with 9 bases that match TRBD2. J was trimmed by 5 bases and V by 5 bases; bases with no gene match: 11. The germline V gene has CDR1 PRHDT and CDR2 FYEKMQ (reference sequence). The CDR3 spans 16 residues. The CDR3 region has the DNA TGTGCCAGCAGCCTCCTGGCGGGGGGGCCAATAGATACGCAGTATTTT. The encoded protein is CASSLLAGGPIDTQYF.

This sequence joins TRBV29-1 and TRBJ2-3; 7 bases match TRBD1. V shed 0 bases and J 2 bases; nucleotides not matched to a gene: 5. CDR1 is SQVTM and CDR2 is ANQGSEA in the germline V gene. The CDR3 is 15 amino acids. The CDR3 coding sequence is TGCAGCGTTGAAGAGACAGGGACATTCACAGATACGCAGTATTTT. Its translation: CSVEETGTFTDTQYF.

V and J are TRBV6-2 or TRBV6-3 and TRBJ2-1; D is unresolved. V gave up 4 bases and J gave up 10 bases, with 23 bases separating them. The germline CDR1 and CDR2 sequences are MNHEY and SVGEGT. The CDR3 runs to 16 residues. The CDR3 DNA follows: TGTGCCAGCAGTTCCCTCAAGGCCGGGCGCCCCGGGGAGCAGTTCTTC. Translated: CASSSLKAGRPGEQFF.

This clonotype was seen only once. The chain links TRBV7-9 to TRBJ1-2, with 7 bases identical to TRBD1. Germline lookup yields CDR1 SEHNR and CDR2 FQNEAQ (reference sequence). V was clipped by 7 bases and J by 1 base; unmatched bases: 3. The CDR3 has 13 residues. Written as DNA, the CDR3 is TGTGCCAGCACCCCAGGGGGTAACTATGGCTACACCTTC. Residues: CASTPGGNYGYTF.

V usage is TRBV3-1 and J usage is TRBJ1-4, with D hard to call. CDR3 length: 14 residues. Looked up from germline, CDR1 is LGHDT and CDR2 is YNNKEL (reference sequence). The V and J ends lost 4 bases and 6 bases respectively, with 12 bases between them. CDR3 sequence (DNA): TGTGCCAGCAGCCCTGGGTGGACGGATGAAAAACTGTTTTTT. It encodes CASSPGWTDEKLFF.

This chain connects TRBV12-3 or TRBV12-4 to TRBJ1-3, with a tentative D call TRBD1 (5 bases). This CDR3 is 12 amino acids long. V was trimmed by 7 bases and J by 6 bases, leaving 10 bases between them. CDR3 residues: CASTLTVNTIYF. The CDR3 region has the DNA TGTGCCAGCACCCTGACAGTAAACACCATATATTTT.

This clonotype was seen only a few times. The chain combines TRBV20-1 with TRBJ2-5; no definite D call. Between the trimmed V and J ends, which lost 3 bases and 5 bases, there was a span of 7 bases. Germline V CDR1 and CDR2: DFQATT, SNEGSKA (reference sequence). The CDR3 has 11 amino acids. This chain's CDR3 is CSARLGETQYF. The CDR3 region has the DNA TGCAGTGCTAGGCTAGGGGAGACCCAGTACTTC.

This clonotype has only one observation. CDR3 in amino acids: CASRPGTSYTGELFF. CDR3 sequence (DNA): TGTGCCAGCAGACCCGGGACATCTTACACCGGGGAGCTGTTTTTT. The J gene is TRBJ2-2, the V gene TRBV25-1; TRBD1 might be the D (6 bases). Trimming removed 6 bases from V and 3 bases from J, with 14 bases in between. This CDR3 spans 15 amino acids. From germline, CDR1 is MGHDK and CDR2 SYGVNS.

J is TRBJ2-1 and V is TRBV7-2; 9 bases fit TRBD1. The V and J ends lost 5 bases and 9 bases, in that order; junction bases with no gene match: 8. The length of the CDR3 is 14 residues. CDR1 is SGHTA and CDR2 is FQGNSA in the germline V gene. CDR3: CASSVGTGLIEQFF. Here the CDR3 DNA reads TGTGCCAGCAGCGTCGGGACAGGGTTAATTGAGCAGTTCTTC.

The count of this clonotype is one. The chain links TRBV29-1 to TRBJ1-1, with D hard to call. Germline V CDR1 and CDR2: SQVTM, ANQGSEA. The V end lost 8 bases, the J end lost 5 bases, and 12 bases lay between the germline ends. This CDR3 comprises 11 residues. CDR3 residues: CSSELRTEAFF. CDR3 in DNA: TGCAGCTCCGAGTTAAGGACTGAAGCTTTCTTT.

The chain recombines TRBV29-1 with TRBJ2-7; D remains unclear. CDR1 and CDR2 from the germline V gene are SQVTM and ANQGSEA. There are 11 residues in the CDR3. The ends were cut back, 4 bases at V and 3 bases at J, with 7 bases in the middle. CDR3 DNA: TGCAGCGTTGGGAACAGCTACGAGCAGTACTTC. Translated: CSVGNSYEQYF.

The genes are TRBV5-1 and TRBJ1-1; D is uncertain. The CDR3 length is 13 residues. Germline loops: CDR1 SGHRS, CDR2 YFSETQ. V was clipped by 0 bases and J by 11 bases, with 14 bases between them. Here the CDR3 DNA reads TGCGCCAGCAGCTTGGGTCAGAACCCTGGCGCTTTCTTT. Translated: CASSLGQNPGAFF. Filled out from reference TRBV5-1 and TRBJ1-1, the complete variable domain reads KAGVTQTPRYLIKTRGQQVTLSCSPISGHRSVSWYQQTPGQGLQFLFEYFSETQRNKGNFPGRFSGRQFSNSRSEMNVSTLELGDSALYLCASSLGQNPGAFFGQGTRLTVV.

The chain has TRBV19 and TRBJ1-2, with D tentatively TRBD1 (5 bases). V lost 6 bases to trimming and J lost 8 bases, with 10 bases between them. From germline, CDR1 is LNHDA and CDR2 SQIVND (reference sequence). The CDR3 totals 11 residues. For the CDR3, the DNA is TGTGCCAGTAGAAGTAGGGACGGCTACACCTTC. Protein product: CASRSRDGYTF.

This chain links TRBV10-3 with TRBJ2-1, with 11 bases matching TRBD2. The ends lost 7 bases at V and 1 base at J; junction bases unmatched: 3. Germline V gene lookup returns CDR1 ENHRY and CDR2 SYGVKD. The CDR3 sequence is 15 residues long. The CDR3 region is CAINLAGGSYNEQFF. Here the CDR3 DNA reads TGTGCCATCAATCTAGCGGGGGGATCCTACAATGAGCAGTTCTTC.

This rearrangement joins TRBV7-3 to TRBJ2-3; no clear D. The V gene lost 4 bases and the J gene lost 2 bases, with 7 bases spanning the gap. The CDR3 loop spans 13 amino acids. Germline V gives CDR1 SGHTA, CDR2 FQGTGA. This CDR3 is CASSSLNTDTQYF. The CDR3 DNA follows: TGTGCCAGCAGCTCCTTAAACACAGATACGCAGTATTTT.

The chain uses TRBV7-6 and TRBJ2-7; D could derive from TRBD1 or TRBD2 (5 bases each). This CDR3 is 15 amino acids long. From germline, CDR1 is SGHVS and CDR2 FNYEAQ. Trimming left V 7 bases short and J 0 bases short, with 16 bases between. Here the CDR3 DNA reads TGTGCCAGCAACCCGGGGCAGGGCCACTCCTACGAGCAGTACTTC. Translating it yields CASNPGQGHSYEQYF.

The genes are TRBV12-3 or TRBV12-4 and TRBJ2-1; the match to TRBD2 covers 9 bases. Trimming at V came to 5 bases and at J to 3 bases, leaving 2 bases not matched to a gene. This CDR3 is built from 14 residues. For the CDR3, the DNA is TGTGCCAGCAGTGCGGGGGGGGACTACAATGAGCAGTTCTTC. This sequence encodes CASSAGGDYNEQFF.

The chain carries TRBV9 and TRBJ1-4; D is unresolved. This CDR3 region has 12 residues. Trimming shortened V by 4 bases and J by 8 bases, and 9 bases separated the two germline ends. Looked up from germline, CDR1 is SGDLS and CDR2 is YYNGEE. CDR3 sequence reads: CASSTGREKLFF. CDR3 in DNA: TGTGCCAGCAGCACTGGTCGGGAAAAACTGTTTTTT.

This chain uses TRBV6-5 with TRBJ1-5; D is uncertain. The CDR3 contains 13 residues. CDR1 MNHEY and CDR2 SVGAGI come from the germline V gene. The V gene lost 10 bases and the J gene lost 3 bases, with 13 bases spanning the gap. DNA for the CDR3: TGTGCCATCTCCTTGGGTCTCAATCAGCCCCAGCATTTT. Its translation: CAISLGLNQPQHF.

The chain is built from TRBV24-1 and TRBJ2-7, with 10 nucleotides matching TRBD2. The V gene end was trimmed by 9 bases and the J gene end by 4 bases; junction bases not matched to a gene: 2. Per the germline V gene, CDR1 is KGHDR and CDR2 is SFDVKD. The CDR3 is made up of 12 amino acids. CDR3 sequence: CATLTSGYEQYF. CDR3 bases: TGTGCCACCCTGACTAGCGGGTACGAGCAGTACTTC.

This sequence joins TRBV24-1 and TRBJ2-3; a possible D gene is TRBD2 (6 bases). From germline, CDR1 is KGHDR and CDR2 SFDVKD. The CDR3 covers 12 residues. V shed 4 bases and J shed 9 bases, with 10 bases lying between them. The CDR3 is CATSERDGTQYF. As DNA, the CDR3 is TGTGCCACCAGTGAGCGGGACGGAACGCAGTATTTT.

The chain employs TRBV3-1 and TRBJ1-1; tentative D call: TRBD1 (5 bases). V was cut by 6 bases and J by 11 bases, with 16 bases left in between. The germline CDR1 and CDR2 sequences are LGHDT and YNNKEL (reference sequence). The CDR3 extends over 12 amino acids. CDR3 DNA: TGTGCCAGCAGGTCCGGCGGGGGACGCGCTTTCTTT. Translation: CASRSGGGRAFF.

The CDR3 protein is CASKGTGRYYGYTF. The CDR3 nucleotides read TGTGCCAGCAAAGGGACAGGGCGATACTATGGCTACACCTTC. The J gene is TRBJ1-2, the V gene TRBV25-1; 9 bases agree with TRBD1. J gave up 3 bases and V 7 bases, and 6 bases lay outside the gene matches. This CDR3 has 14 amino acids. Per germline, CDR1 MGHDK and CDR2 SYGVNS.

In this sample, this clonotype turned up once. This chain connects TRBV7-8 to TRBJ2-7; D is perhaps TRBD2 (7 bases). The germline V gene has CDR1 SGHVS and CDR2 FQNEAQ. The length of the CDR3 is 15 residues. V dropped 7 bases and J dropped 3 bases, with 19 bases sitting between them. The CDR3 loop is CASTRGAGVGYEQYF. The CDR3 region has the DNA TGTGCCAGCACCCGGGGGGCAGGGGTAGGCTACGAGCAGTACTTC.

V usage is TRBV12-3 or TRBV12-4 and J usage is TRBJ2-2; 8 nucleotides match TRBD1. V shed 4 bases, J shed 7 bases, and the junction held 8 bases outside the gene matches. CDR3 length: 15 residues. The CDR3 reads CASSSRLTGVGELFF. Written as DNA, the CDR3 is TGTGCCAGCAGTTCACGATTGACAGGGGTCGGGGAGCTGTTTTTT.

This clonotype was recorded only once. The genes are TRBV12-3 or TRBV12-4 and TRBJ2-1; D is ambiguous. The CDR3 is 15 amino acids. V lost 7 bases and J 6 bases, leaving 19 bases between the germline ends. CDR3 in DNA: TGTGCCAGCACCTTTGGGCGCACTCCGGGCAATGAGCAGTTCTTC. It yields the protein CASTFGRTPGNEQFF.

The chain combines TRBV7-9 with TRBJ1-2; the match to TRBD1 covers 11 bases. V shed 5 bases and J 3 bases; nucleotides not matched to a gene: 5. The V gene's germline CDR1 is SEHNR and CDR2 FQNEAQ (reference sequence). The CDR3 is made up of 15 amino acids. CDR3 sequence (DNA): TGTGCCAGCAGCCGGGGACAGGGGGTGGACTATGGCTACACCTTC. Amino acid sequence: CASSRGQGVDYGYTF.